Listed here are 12 T cell receptor beta chains from one sample, sequenced in a study of blood T cell repertoires in COVID-19. Sequencing used immunoSEQ multiplex PCR; TCRdb keeps in-frame clones, though not all of them. Among roughly 45,000 clones listed, 60% to 80% were seen once. Material: peripheral blood. These receptors were taken from a woman in her seventies with acute or convalescent COVID-19.

The J gene is TRBJ1-4, the V gene TRBV2; 9 bases line up with TRBD1. V trimming: 6 bases; J trimming: 4 bases; junction bases outside the gene matches: 3. The CDR3 is 14 residues long. The germline V gene has CDR1 SNHLY and CDR2 FYNNEI. CDR3: CASRDRGGNEKLFF. CDR3 DNA: TGTGCCAGCAGGGACAGGGGCGGTAATGAAAAACTGTTTTTT.

The V call is TRBV2, the J call TRBJ2-3, with 7 bases fitting TRBD1. Per the germline V gene, CDR1 is SNHLY and CDR2 is FYNNEI. V was pared by 6 bases and J by 8 bases, with 14 bases of the junction left unmatched. CDR3 length: 15 residues. CDR3 nucleotide sequence: TGTGCCAGCAGCGAAAGACAGGGCCGTCAAGGTACGCAGTATTTT. Protein: CASSERQGRQGTQYF. Drawing the rest from reference TRBV2 and TRBJ2-3, the complete variable domain is EPEVTQTPSHQVTQMGQEVILRCVPISNHLYFYWYRQILGQKVEFLVSFYNNEISEKSEIFDDQFSVERPDGSNFTLKIRSTKLEDSAMYFCASSERQGRQGTQYFGPGTRLTVL.

The V call is TRBV4-1, the J call TRBJ1-6, with 8 bases matching TRBD1. Unmatched junction bases numbered 11, after V lost 0 bases and J lost 7 bases. Germline lookup yields CDR1 MGHRA and CDR2 YSYEKL. The CDR3 consists of 18 residues. CDR3 nucleotide sequence: TGCGCCAGCAGCCAAGAATCCAAACGACAGGGGTGGAATTCACCCCTCCACTTT. Residues: CASSQESKRQGWNSPLHF.

The V call is TRBV24-1, the J call TRBJ2-1; D may be TRBD2 (5 bases). The CDR3 consists of 16 residues. V lost 4 bases, J lost 0 bases, and 12 bases lay in between. Looked up from germline, CDR1 is KGHDR and CDR2 is SFDVKD. CDR3 sequence reads: CATSELVGGSYNEQFF. CDR3 nucleotides: TGTGCCACCAGTGAACTAGTTGGCGGCTCCTACAATGAGCAGTTCTTC.

The rearrangement joins TRBV28 to TRBJ1-2, with 8 positions matching TRBD1. This CDR3 has 15 residues. From germline, CDR1 is MDHEN and CDR2 SYDVKM. Unmatched junction bases numbered 9, after V lost 4 bases and J lost 5 bases. Here the CDR3 reads CASSSPGGNRYGYTF. The CDR3 bases are TGTGCCAGCAGTTCCCCAGGGGGCAATCGATATGGCTACACCTTC.

The V call is TRBV30, the J call TRBJ1-5; TRBD1 might be the D (6 bases). The CDR3 runs 15 residues. Germline V gene sequence: CDR1 GTSNPN, CDR2 SVGIG (reference sequence). The V end was cut by 0 bases, the J end by 6 bases, with 15 bases between. CDR3 sequence reads: CAWSVSGGGGQPQHF. Here the CDR3 DNA reads TGTGCCTGGAGTGTAAGCGGTGGGGGCGGTCAGCCCCAGCATTTT.

The J gene is TRBJ2-7, the V gene TRBV18, with TRBD2 matching over 10 bases. J gave up 3 bases and V 2 bases, and 1 base lay outside the gene matches. This CDR3 is 14 amino acids long. Germline V gene data show CDR1 as KGHSH and CDR2 as LQKENI. The CDR3 protein is CASSPTSGVYEQYF. CDR3 DNA sequence: TGTGCCAGCTCACCAACTAGCGGGGTCTACGAGCAGTACTTC. Based on the CDR3 plus reference TRBV18 and TRBJ2-7, the full variable domain is NAGVMQNPRHLVRRRGQEARLRCSPMKGHSHVYWYRQLPEEGLKFMVYLQKENIIDESGMPKERFSAEFPKEGPSILRIQQVVRGDSAAYFCASSPTSGVYEQYFGPGTRLTVT.

V is TRBV20-1 and J is TRBJ1-2; 9 nucleotides agree with TRBD1. Germline CDR1 is DFQATT and CDR2 is SNEGSKA (reference sequence). The CDR3 has 13 amino acids. J lost 5 bases, V lost 3 bases, and 4 bases had no gene match. The CDR3 bases are TGCAGTGCTAGTATGACAGGGGGTTATGGCTACACCTTC. This gives the protein CSASMTGGYGYTF.

The chain recombines TRBV5-1 with TRBJ2-1, with 9 bases lining up with TRBD2. The V gene's germline CDR1 is SGHRS and CDR2 YFSETQ. Unmatched junction bases numbered 9, after V lost 5 bases and J lost 6 bases. The CDR3 spans 15 residues. For the CDR3, the DNA is TGCGCCAGCAGACCACCCGGGACTAGCATCAATGAGCAGTTCTTC. Residues: CASRPPGTSINEQFF.

The rearrangement links TRBV2 to TRBJ1-5; D might be TRBD1 (5 bases). The CDR3 contains 14 residues. Germline CDR1 reads SNHLY; CDR2 reads FYNNEI. The germline V and J ends were trimmed by 6 bases and 2 bases, with 11 bases remaining between them. CDR3 nucleotide sequence: TGTGCCAGCAGGGGCAGGGTGGGCAATCAGCCCCAGCATTTT. Its protein product is CASRGRVGNQPQHF.

The V gene is TRBV18, the J gene TRBJ2-5; D may be TRBD1 (6 bases). CDR1 is KGHSH and CDR2 is LQKENI in the germline V gene. The CDR3 covers 14 residues. The V gene lost 3 bases and the J gene lost 1 base, with 9 bases spanning the gap. This CDR3 is CASSPDRVQETQYF. The CDR3 DNA follows: TGTGCCAGCTCACCGGACAGAGTCCAAGAGACCCAGTACTTC.

The chain uses TRBV7-2 and TRBJ1-6, with TRBD1 identical over 7 bases. CDR3 length: 17 residues. Germline V gives CDR1 SGHTA, CDR2 FQGNSA. Losses at the gene ends were 4 bases for V and 4 bases for J; bases not matched to a gene: 10. CDR3 nucleotides: TGTGCCAGCAGCTCCACCCCCCACAGGGGATATAATTCACCCCTCCACTTT. This translates into CASSSTPHRGYNSPLHF.